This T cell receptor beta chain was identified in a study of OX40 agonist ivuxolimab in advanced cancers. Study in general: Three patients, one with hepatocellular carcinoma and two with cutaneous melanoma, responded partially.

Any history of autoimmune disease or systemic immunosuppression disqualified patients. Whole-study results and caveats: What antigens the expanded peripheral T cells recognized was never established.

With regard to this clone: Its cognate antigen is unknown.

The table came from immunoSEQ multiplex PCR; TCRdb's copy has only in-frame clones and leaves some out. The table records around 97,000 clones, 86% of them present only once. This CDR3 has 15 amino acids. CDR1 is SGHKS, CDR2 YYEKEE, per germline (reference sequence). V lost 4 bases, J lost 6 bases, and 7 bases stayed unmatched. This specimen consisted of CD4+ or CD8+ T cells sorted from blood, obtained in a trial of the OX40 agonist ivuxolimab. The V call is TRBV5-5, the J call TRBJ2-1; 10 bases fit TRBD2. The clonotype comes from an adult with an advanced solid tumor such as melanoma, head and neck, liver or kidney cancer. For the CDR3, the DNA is TGTGCCAGCAGCCGCGTTTGGACTAGCGGCAATGAGCAGTTCTTC. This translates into CASSRVWTSGNEQFF.